The 9 T cell receptor beta chains below all came from one sample that was sequenced in a study of blood T cell repertoires in COVID-19. Repertoires were generated with immunoSEQ multiplex PCR, while TCRdb's copy carries only in-frame clones and drops some. The sample contains 250,000 or so clones, around four fifths of which appear only once. The sequencing input was peripheral blood. These receptors all stem from a man aged 45-60 years with acute or convalescent COVID-19.

A single count supports this clone. The CDR3 bases are TGCGCCAGCAGTTTCCGGACAGTCTCAGATACGCAGTATTTT. Its translation: CASSFRTVSDTQYF. The chain is built from TRBV23-1 and TRBJ2-3, with D possibly TRBD1 on 6 matching bases. TRBV23-1 is annotated as an ORF whose role is uncertain. V lost 5 bases and J 4 bases, leaving 13 bases between the germline ends. The length of the CDR3 is 14 residues.

The chain employs TRBV25-1 and TRBJ1-1, with 7 positions matching TRBD1. V was clipped by 4 bases and J by 11 bases; unmatched bases: 13. The CDR3 is 14 amino acids. Germline V lookup: CDR1 MGHDK, CDR2 SYGVNS. The CDR3 region is CASSGAALTGQAFF. The CDR3 nucleotides read TGTGCCAGCAGTGGAGCTGCACTGACAGGGCAGGCTTTCTTT. The full variable domain, its missing parts supplied by reference TRBV25-1 and TRBJ1-1, is EADIYQTPRYLVIGTGKKITLECSQTMGHDKMYWYQQDPGMELHLIHYSYGVNSTEKGDLSSESTVSRIRTEHFPLTLESARPSHTSQYLCASSGAALTGQAFFGQGTRLTVV.

The chain combines TRBV9 with TRBJ2-2; possible D gene TRBD1, 6 bases. The germline V gene has CDR1 SGDLS and CDR2 YYNGEE. The CDR3 spans 16 residues. V was cut by 4 bases and J by 6 bases, with 19 bases left in between. The CDR3 sequence: CASSSTGLAGAGELFF. In DNA, the CDR3 is TGTGCCAGCAGCTCTACAGGATTAGCAGGGGCCGGGGAGCTGTTTTTT.

The rearrangement joins TRBV19 to TRBJ1-2, with 10 positions matching TRBD1. The CDR3 is made up of 14 amino acids. The V segment lost 6 bases and the J segment 8 bases; nucleotides outside the gene matches: 9. Germline lookup yields CDR1 LNHDA and CDR2 SQIVND (reference sequence). The CDR3 DNA is TGTGCCAGTAGCCAACCCGGGACAGGGGCCGGCTACACCTTC. Translating gives CASSQPGTGAGYTF.

This clone was counted once. The genes are TRBV19 and TRBJ1-3; TRBD1 matches 10 bases. The CDR3 covers 20 residues. Losses at the gene ends were 7 bases for V and 1 base for J; bases not matched to a gene: 19. The germline gives CDR1 LNHDA, CDR2 SQIVND (reference sequence). CDR3 in DNA: TGTGCCAGTACGCTCACCCCCGAGACAGGGGGCGTATTTTCTGGAAACACCATATATTTT. The encoded protein is CASTLTPETGGVFSGNTIYF.

The V and J genes are TRBV30 and TRBJ2-4; D possibly corresponds to TRBD2 (6 bases). Trimming took 6 bases from V and 0 from J, leaving 18 bases between them. This CDR3 contains 16 residues. The germline V gene has CDR1 GTSNPN and CDR2 SVGIG (reference sequence). The CDR3 nucleotides are TGTGCCTGCCACCCTCGGGGGACCCTAGCCAAAAACATTCAGTACTTC. Amino acid sequence: CACHPRGTLAKNIQYF.

This clone was seen a single time. The rearrangement uses TRBV7-9 and TRBJ2-7; 10 positions match TRBD1. The CDR3 has 16 residues. The germline CDR1 and CDR2 sequences are SEHNR and FQNEAQ (reference sequence). With 4 bases clipped from V and 4 bases from J, the junction kept 10 bases outside the gene matches. The CDR3 sequence: CASSYHPDRGIYEQYF. CDR3 nucleotides: TGTGCCAGCAGCTACCATCCGGACAGGGGGATATACGAGCAGTACTTC.

The chain is built from TRBV11-3 and TRBJ2-5, with D possibly TRBD2 on 6 matching bases. In germline, CDR1 is SGHNT, CDR2 YENEEA. Trimming removed 5 bases at V and 1 base at J, with 14 bases between. This CDR3 has 15 amino acids. The CDR3, as DNA: TGTGCCAGCAGCACTTACCCGGGAGCCCAAGAGACCCAGTACTTC. It translates to CASSTYPGAQETQYF. Full variable domain (remainder filled in from reference TRBV11-3 and TRBJ2-5): EAGVVQSPRYKIIEKKQPVAFWCNPISGHNTLYWYLQNLGQGPELLIRYENEEAVDDSQLPKDRFSAERLKGVDSTLKIQPAELGDSAVYLCASSTYPGAQETQYFGPGTRLLVL.

As DNA, the CDR3 is TGTGCCAGCAGCTCAGGGACAGGGTTGGCAGATACGCAGTATTTT. It translates to CASSSGTGLADTQYF. The chain joins TRBV7-3 to TRBJ2-3; TRBD1 matches at 9 bases. V lost 4 bases, J lost 4 bases, and 6 bases stayed unmatched. CDR3 length: 15 residues. Germline V lookup: CDR1 SGHTA, CDR2 FQGTGA.